Described below is a single T cell receptor beta chain sequence and its context. The authors ran a second PCR of roughly 7 to 11 cycles using a sample-barcoded 5' primer and a J-beta primer mix. TCRdb analysed the 5' RACE reads with MiXCR anew, one entry per CDR3 protein. The sample yields hundreds of thousands of distinct CDR3 sequences, under 25% seen once. The data are from a study of blood T cells in healthy people across ages. CDR3 length: 13 amino acids. Per germline, CDR1 MNHEY and CDR2 SVGEGT. V was cut by 2 bases and J by 9 bases, with 11 bases left in between. This clonotype was sampled from a man between 65 and 85 years old in good health. The sequencing input was blood. This sequence joins TRBV6-2 or TRBV6-3 and TRBJ2-1; D remains unclear. This CDR3 reads CASSYQTTSEQFF. The CDR3 DNA is TGTGCCAGCAGTTACCAGACCACGAGTGAGCAGTTCTTC.